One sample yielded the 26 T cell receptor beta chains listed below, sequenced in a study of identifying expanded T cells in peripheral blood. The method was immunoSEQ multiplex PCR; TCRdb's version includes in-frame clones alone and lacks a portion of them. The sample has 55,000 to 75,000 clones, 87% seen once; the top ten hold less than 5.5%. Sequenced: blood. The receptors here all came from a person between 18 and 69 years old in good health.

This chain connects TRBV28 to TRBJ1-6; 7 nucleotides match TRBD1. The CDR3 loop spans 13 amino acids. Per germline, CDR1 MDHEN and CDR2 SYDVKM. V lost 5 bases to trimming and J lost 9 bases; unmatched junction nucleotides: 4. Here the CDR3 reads CASSRTGGSPLHF. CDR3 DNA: TGTGCCAGCAGTAGGACAGGTGGTTCACCCCTCCACTTT.

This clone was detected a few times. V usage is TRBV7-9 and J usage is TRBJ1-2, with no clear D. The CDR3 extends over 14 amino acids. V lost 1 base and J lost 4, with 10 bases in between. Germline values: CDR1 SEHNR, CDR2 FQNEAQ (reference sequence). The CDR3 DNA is TGTGCCAGCAGCTTAGGCTTCCTAGCCTATGGCTACACCTTC. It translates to CASSLGFLAYGYTF.

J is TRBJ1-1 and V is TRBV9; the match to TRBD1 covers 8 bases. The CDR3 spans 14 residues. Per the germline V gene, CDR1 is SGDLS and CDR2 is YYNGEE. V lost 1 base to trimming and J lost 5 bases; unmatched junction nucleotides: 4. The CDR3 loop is CASSVQGAGTEAFF. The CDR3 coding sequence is TGTGCCAGCAGCGTACAGGGGGCAGGAACTGAAGCTTTCTTT.

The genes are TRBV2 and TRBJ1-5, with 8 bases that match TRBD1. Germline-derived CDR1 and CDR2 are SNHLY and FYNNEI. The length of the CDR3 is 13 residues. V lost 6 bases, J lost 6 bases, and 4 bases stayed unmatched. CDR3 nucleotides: TGTGCCAGCAGCCAGGGGGCAAGTCAGCCCCAGCATTTT. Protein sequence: CASSQGASQPQHF.

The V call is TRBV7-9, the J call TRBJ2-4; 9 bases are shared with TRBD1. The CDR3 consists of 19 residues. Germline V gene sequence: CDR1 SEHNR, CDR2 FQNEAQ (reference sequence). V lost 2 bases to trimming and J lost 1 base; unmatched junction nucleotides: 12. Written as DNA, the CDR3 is TGTGCCAGCAGCTTAACGGGTCAGGGACAGGGTCGGGCCAAAAACATTCAGTACTTC. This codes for CASSLTGQGQGRAKNIQYF.

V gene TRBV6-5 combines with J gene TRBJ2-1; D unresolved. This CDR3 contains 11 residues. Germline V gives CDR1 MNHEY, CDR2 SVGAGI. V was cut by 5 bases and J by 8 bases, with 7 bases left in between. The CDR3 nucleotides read TGTGCCAGCAGTCGTGGCGATGAGCAGTTCTTC. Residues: CASSRGDEQFF.

The CDR3 DNA reads TGTGCCAGCAGCTTCGGACTAGCGGGGGCGGGAACCGGGGAGCTGTTTTTT. It is translated as CASSFGLAGAGTGELFF. The chain employs TRBV13 and TRBJ2-2; TRBD2 aligns across 13 bases. Per the germline V gene, CDR1 is PRHDT and CDR2 is FYEKMQ (reference sequence). This CDR3 contains 17 residues. The junction had 6 bases not matched to a gene; V was cut back by 3 bases and J by 5 bases.

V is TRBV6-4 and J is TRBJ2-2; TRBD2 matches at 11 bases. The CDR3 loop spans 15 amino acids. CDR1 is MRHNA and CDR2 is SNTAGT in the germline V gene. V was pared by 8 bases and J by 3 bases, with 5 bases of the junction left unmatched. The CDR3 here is CASRVLAGDTGELFF. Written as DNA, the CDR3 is TGTGCCAGCCGCGTACTAGCGGGAGACACCGGGGAGCTGTTTTTT.

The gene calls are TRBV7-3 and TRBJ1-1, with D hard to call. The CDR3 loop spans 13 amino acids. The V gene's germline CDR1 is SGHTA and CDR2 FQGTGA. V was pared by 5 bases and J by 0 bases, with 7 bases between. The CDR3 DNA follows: TGTGCCAGCAGCCCTGACCTGAACACTGAAGCTTTCTTT. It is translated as CASSPDLNTEAFF.

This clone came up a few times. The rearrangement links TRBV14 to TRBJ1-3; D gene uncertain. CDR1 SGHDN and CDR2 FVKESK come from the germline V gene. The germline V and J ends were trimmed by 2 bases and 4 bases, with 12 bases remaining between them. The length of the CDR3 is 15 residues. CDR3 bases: TGTGCCAGCAGCCAATATACAACCTCCGGAAACACCATATATTTT. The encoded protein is CASSQYTTSGNTIYF.

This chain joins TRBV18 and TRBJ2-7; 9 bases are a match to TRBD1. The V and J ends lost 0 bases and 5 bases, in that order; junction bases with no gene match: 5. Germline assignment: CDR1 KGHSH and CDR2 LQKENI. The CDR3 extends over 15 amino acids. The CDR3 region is CASSPPGTGWNEQYF. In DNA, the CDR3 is TGTGCCAGCTCACCACCCGGGACAGGGTGGAACGAGCAGTACTTC.

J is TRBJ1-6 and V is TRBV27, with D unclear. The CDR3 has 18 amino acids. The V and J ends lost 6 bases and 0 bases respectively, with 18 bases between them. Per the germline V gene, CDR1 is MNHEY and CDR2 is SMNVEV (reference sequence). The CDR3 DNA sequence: TGTGCCAGCAGACCTCTGGTCGGCTCCTACTCCTATAATTCACCCCTCCACTTT. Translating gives CASRPLVGSYSYNSPLHF.

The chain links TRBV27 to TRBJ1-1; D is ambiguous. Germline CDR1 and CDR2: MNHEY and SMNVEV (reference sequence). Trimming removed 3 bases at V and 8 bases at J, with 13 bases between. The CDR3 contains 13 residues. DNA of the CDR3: TGTGCCAGCAGTTTGCCAGGAGGGTCCGAAGCTTTCTTT. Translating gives CASSLPGGSEAFF.

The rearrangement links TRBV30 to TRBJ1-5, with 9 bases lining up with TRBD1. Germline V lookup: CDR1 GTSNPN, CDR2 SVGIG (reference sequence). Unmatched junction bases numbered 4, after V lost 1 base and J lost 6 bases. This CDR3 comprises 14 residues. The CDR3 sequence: CAWSELQGAQPQHF. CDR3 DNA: TGTGCCTGGAGTGAGTTACAGGGGGCTCAGCCCCAGCATTTT.

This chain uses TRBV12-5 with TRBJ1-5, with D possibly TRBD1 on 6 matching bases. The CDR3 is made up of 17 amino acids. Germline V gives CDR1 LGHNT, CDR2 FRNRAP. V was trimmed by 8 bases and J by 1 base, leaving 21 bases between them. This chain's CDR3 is CASPLSGAILSNQPQHF. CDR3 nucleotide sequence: TGTGCTAGTCCCCTCTCAGGGGCTATTTTAAGCAATCAGCCCCAGCATTTT.

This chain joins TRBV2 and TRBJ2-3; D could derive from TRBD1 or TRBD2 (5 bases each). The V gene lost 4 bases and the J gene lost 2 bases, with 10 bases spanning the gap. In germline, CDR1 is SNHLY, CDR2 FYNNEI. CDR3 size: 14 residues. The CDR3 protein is CASSGGFDTDTQYF. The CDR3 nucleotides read TGTGCCAGCAGTGGGGGGTTTGACACAGATACGCAGTATTTT. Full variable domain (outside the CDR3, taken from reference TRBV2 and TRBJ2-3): EPEVTQTPSHQVTQMGQEVILRCVPISNHLYFYWYRQILGQKVEFLVSFYNNEISEKSEIFDDQFSVERPDGSNFTLKIRSTKLEDSAMYFCASSGGFDTDTQYFGPGTRLTVL.

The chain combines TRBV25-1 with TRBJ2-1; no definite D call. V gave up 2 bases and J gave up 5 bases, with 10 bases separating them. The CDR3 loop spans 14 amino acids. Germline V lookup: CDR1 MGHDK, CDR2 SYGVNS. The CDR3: CASSEVGLNNEQFF. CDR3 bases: TGTGCCAGCAGTGAAGTCGGCCTCAACAATGAGCAGTTCTTC.

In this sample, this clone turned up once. Written as DNA, the CDR3 is TGCGCCAGCAGCCAAGAACAAGGCAGTGGGGCCAACGTCCTGACTTTC. Protein: CASSQEQGSGANVLTF. The J gene is TRBJ2-6, the V gene TRBV4-3; D unresolved. Per germline, CDR1 LGHNA and CDR2 YSLEER. V was trimmed by 0 bases and J by 3 bases, leaving 9 bases between them. CDR3 length: 16 amino acids.

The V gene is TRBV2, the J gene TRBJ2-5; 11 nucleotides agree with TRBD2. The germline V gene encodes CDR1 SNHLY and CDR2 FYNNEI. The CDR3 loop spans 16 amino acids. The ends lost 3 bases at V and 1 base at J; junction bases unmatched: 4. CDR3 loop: CASSDIGLAGQETQYF. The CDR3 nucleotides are TGTGCCAGCAGTGATATAGGACTAGCGGGCCAAGAGACCCAGTACTTC.

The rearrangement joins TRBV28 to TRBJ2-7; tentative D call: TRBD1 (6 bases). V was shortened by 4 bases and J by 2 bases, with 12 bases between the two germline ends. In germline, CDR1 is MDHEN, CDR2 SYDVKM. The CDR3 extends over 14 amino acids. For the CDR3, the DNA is TGTGCCAGCAGTTCCCAGACAGGCCCCTACGAGCAGTACTTC. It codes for CASSSQTGPYEQYF.

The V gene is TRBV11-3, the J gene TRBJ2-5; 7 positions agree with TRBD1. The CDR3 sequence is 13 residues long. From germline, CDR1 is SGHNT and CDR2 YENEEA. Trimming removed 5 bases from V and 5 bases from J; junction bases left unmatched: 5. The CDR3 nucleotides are TGTGCCAGCAGCCCAGGGGACAGTGAGACCCAGTACTTC. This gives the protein CASSPGDSETQYF. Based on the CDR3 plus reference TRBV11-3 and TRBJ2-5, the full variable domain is EAGVVQSPRYKIIEKKQPVAFWCNPISGHNTLYWYLQNLGQGPELLIRYENEEAVDDSQLPKDRFSAERLKGVDSTLKIQPAELGDSAVYLCASSPGDSETQYFGPGTRLLVL.

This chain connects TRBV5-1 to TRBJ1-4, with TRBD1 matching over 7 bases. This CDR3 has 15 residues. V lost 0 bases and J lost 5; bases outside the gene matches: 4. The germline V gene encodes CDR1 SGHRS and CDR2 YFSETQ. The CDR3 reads CASSLEGGANEKLFF. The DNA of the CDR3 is TGCGCCAGCAGCTTGGAAGGGGGCGCGAATGAAAAACTGTTTTTT.

The DNA of the CDR3 is TGTGCCAGCAGCTTAGGGAGGACAGTGAGCTCCTACGAGCAGTACTTC. It codes for CASSLGRTVSSYEQYF. This sequence joins TRBV7-9 and TRBJ2-7; D might be TRBD1 (6 bases). V lost 1 base to trimming and J lost 0 bases, with 13 bases between them. Germline V gene sequence: CDR1 SEHNR, CDR2 FQNEAQ (reference sequence). The CDR3 loop spans 16 amino acids.

CDR3 sequence (DNA): TGTGCCAGCAGCTTGGCTCGACAGGCCTACGATGGCTACACCTTC. Protein product: CASSLARQAYDGYTF. The chain has TRBV5-5 and TRBJ1-2, with D possibly being TRBD1 (6 bases). Germline loops: CDR1 SGHKS, CDR2 YYEKEE (reference sequence). The CDR3 covers 15 residues. V dropped 0 bases and J dropped 6 bases, with 15 bases sitting between them.

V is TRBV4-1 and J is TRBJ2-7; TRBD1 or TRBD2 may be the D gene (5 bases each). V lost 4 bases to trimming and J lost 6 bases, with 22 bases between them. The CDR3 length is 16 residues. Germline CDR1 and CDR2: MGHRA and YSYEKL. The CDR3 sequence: CASSPVLKGRGAEQYF. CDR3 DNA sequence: TGCGCCAGCAGCCCCGTACTAAAAGGAAGGGGAGCCGAGCAGTACTTC.

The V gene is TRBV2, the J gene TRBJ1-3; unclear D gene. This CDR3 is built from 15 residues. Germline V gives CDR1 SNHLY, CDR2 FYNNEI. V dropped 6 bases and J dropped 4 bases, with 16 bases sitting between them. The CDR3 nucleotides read TGTGCCAGCAGCGCCCTCGGGCCCCCAGGAAACACCATATATTTT. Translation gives CASSALGPPGNTIYF.